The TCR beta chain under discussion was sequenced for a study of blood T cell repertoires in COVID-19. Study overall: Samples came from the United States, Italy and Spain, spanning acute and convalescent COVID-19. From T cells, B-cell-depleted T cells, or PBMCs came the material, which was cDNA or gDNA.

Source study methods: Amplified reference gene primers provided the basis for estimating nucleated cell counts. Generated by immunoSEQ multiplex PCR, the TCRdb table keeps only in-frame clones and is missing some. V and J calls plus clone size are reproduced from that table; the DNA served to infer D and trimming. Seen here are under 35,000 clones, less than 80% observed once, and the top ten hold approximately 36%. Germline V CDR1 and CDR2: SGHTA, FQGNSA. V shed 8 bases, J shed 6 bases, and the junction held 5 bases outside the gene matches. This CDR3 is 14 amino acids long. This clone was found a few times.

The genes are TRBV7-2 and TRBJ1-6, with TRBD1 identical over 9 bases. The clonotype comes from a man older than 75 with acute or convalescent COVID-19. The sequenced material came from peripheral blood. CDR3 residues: CASQGTGPNSPLHF. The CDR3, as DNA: TGTGCCAGCCAAGGGACAGGGCCTAATTCACCCCTCCACTTT.